These 30 T cell receptor beta chains share one sample of origin, sequenced in a study of OX40 agonist ivuxolimab in advanced cancers. Using immunoSEQ multiplex PCR, the repertoire was profiled, and TCRdb retains in-frame clones only, with some absent. Here the sample spans more than 65,000 clones, around 80% being singletons. The sequences come from CD4+ or CD8+ T cells sorted from blood, collected in a trial of the OX40 agonist ivuxolimab. The receptors were gathered from an adult with an advanced solid tumor such as melanoma, head and neck, liver or kidney cancer.

The chain carries TRBV10-3 and TRBJ2-3; 8 bases match TRBD2. Germline-derived CDR1 and CDR2 are ENHRY and SYGVKD. J lost 4 bases, V lost 7 bases, and 10 bases had no gene match. CDR3 length: 15 amino acids. DNA for the CDR3: TGTGCCATCAATCAACCGGGACTAGGGGCAGATACGCAGTATTTT. It specifies CAINQPGLGADTQYF.

The CDR3 loop is CASSQGNVAKNIQYF. CDR3 nucleotide sequence: TGTGCCAGCAGCCAGGGGAACGTGGCCAAAAACATTCAGTACTTC. This rearrangement joins TRBV14 to TRBJ2-4, with D uncertain. The CDR3 is made up of 15 amino acids. Germline V gene data show CDR1 as SGHDN and CDR2 as FVKESK. V dropped 3 bases and J dropped 1 base, with 10 bases sitting between them.

This clone was observed a few times. The chain uses TRBV27 and TRBJ2-5; 11 positions match TRBD2. The V gene's germline CDR1 is MNHEY and CDR2 SMNVEV (reference sequence). V was pared by 7 bases and J by 4 bases, with 2 bases of the junction left unmatched. The CDR3 is 13 residues long. The CDR3 here is CASTGTSGETQYF. The CDR3 region has the DNA TGTGCCAGCACCGGGACTAGCGGAGAGACCCAGTACTTC.

The chain uses TRBV5-1 and TRBJ1-1, with 9 nucleotides matching TRBD1. Germline values: CDR1 SGHRS, CDR2 YFSETQ. J gave up 2 bases and V 6 bases, and 2 bases lay outside the gene matches. The CDR3 covers 13 residues. CDR3 sequence reads: CASNTGGNTEAFF. The CDR3 coding sequence is TGCGCCAGCAATACAGGGGGCAACACTGAAGCTTTCTTT.

V and J are TRBV10-1 and TRBJ2-1; the match to TRBD1 covers 12 bases. This CDR3 comprises 14 residues. The junction had 6 bases not matched to a gene; V was cut back by 5 bases and J by 10 bases. CDR1 and CDR2 (germline): WNHNN, SYGVQD (reference sequence). CDR3 in amino acids: CASSPGQGAGEQFF. Here the CDR3 DNA reads TGCGCCAGCAGTCCGGGACAGGGGGCTGGCGAGCAGTTCTTC.

This clone was picked up a small number of times. The genes are TRBV30 and TRBJ2-7; 8 nucleotides align to TRBD1. Germline V gene sequence: CDR1 GTSNPN, CDR2 SVGIG (reference sequence). The CDR3 length is 12 residues. Trimming at V came to 0 bases and at J to 10 bases, leaving 5 bases not matched to a gene. This CDR3 is CAWSVGTGGQYF. The CDR3 DNA follows: TGTGCCTGGAGTGTAGGGACAGGCGGCCAGTACTTC. Combining the CDR3 with reference TRBV30 and TRBJ2-7 gives the whole variable domain SQTIHQWPATLVQPVGSPLSLECTVEGTSNPNLYWYRQAAGRGLQLLFYSVGIGQISSEVPQNLSASRPQDRQFILSSKKLLLSDSGFYLCAWSVGTGGQYFGPGTRLTVT.

This clone has a single count. The chain links TRBV5-4 to TRBJ2-7, with a weak D call TRBD1 (5 bases). This CDR3 has 15 residues. V lost 0 bases, J lost 2 bases, and 12 bases lay in between. Per germline, CDR1 SGHNT and CDR2 YYREEE (reference sequence). The CDR3 protein is CASSLGPGMTYEQYF. CDR3 nucleotide sequence: TGTGCCAGCAGCTTGGGTCCAGGGATGACCTACGAGCAGTACTTC.

The chain joins TRBV5-1 to TRBJ1-2, with 7 bases lining up with TRBD1. V was clipped by 4 bases and J by 4 bases; unmatched bases: 4. Germline V gene data show CDR1 as SGHRS and CDR2 as YFSETQ. The CDR3 consists of 13 residues. The chain's CDR3 is CASSPQGGYGYTF. The CDR3 region has the DNA TGCGCCAGCAGCCCCCAGGGGGGCTATGGCTACACCTTC.

The chain has TRBV5-6 and TRBJ2-5, with a tentative D call TRBD2 (5 bases). The germline V gene has CDR1 SGHDT and CDR2 YYEEEE. The CDR3 runs to 15 residues. V was clipped by 1 base and J by 0 bases, with 10 bases between them. In DNA form, the CDR3 reads TGTGCCAGCAGCTTGAGGGCTAGCTACCAAGAGACCCAGTACTTC. Its protein product is CASSLRASYQETQYF.

This clone was counted once. The V and J genes are TRBV5-6 and TRBJ2-1; 10 bases are a match to TRBD2. Germline V gene sequence: CDR1 SGHDT, CDR2 YYEEEE. The V gene end was trimmed by 3 bases and the J gene end by 7 bases; junction bases not matched to a gene: 13. The CDR3 consists of 17 residues. CDR3 in DNA: TGTGCCAGCAGCTCTGTTGTTCGCGGGACTAGCGCAAATGAGCAGTTCTTC. Translating gives CASSSVVRGTSANEQFF. Variable domain in full (rest from reference TRBV5-6 and TRBJ2-1): DAGVTQSPTHLIKTRGQQVTLRCSPKSGHDTVSWYQQALGQGPQFIFQYYEEEERQRGNFPDRFSGHQFPNYSSELNVNALLLGDSALYLCASSSVVRGTSANEQFFGPGTRLTVL.

J is TRBJ2-1 and V is TRBV10-3; TRBD2 matches 10 bases. CDR1 is ENHRY, CDR2 SYGVKD, per germline. Trimming at V came to 5 bases and at J to 7 bases, leaving 5 bases not matched to a gene. There are 14 residues in the CDR3. The CDR3 region is CAISPGTSVNEQFF. CDR3 nucleotide sequence: TGTGCCATCAGTCCAGGGACTAGCGTGAATGAGCAGTTCTTC.

The rearrangement links TRBV10-3 to TRBJ1-5; D is possibly TRBD1 (6 bases). Trimming cost V 0 bases and J 10 bases, with 13 bases left between them. The CDR3 sequence is 14 residues long. Germline lookup yields CDR1 ENHRY and CDR2 SYGVKD. DNA of the CDR3: TGTGCCATCAGTGAGTCGGGACACACAAGTCCCCAGCATTTT. Amino acid sequence: CAISESGHTSPQHF.

The rearrangement uses TRBV6-5 and TRBJ2-5; D uncertain. From germline, CDR1 is MNHEY and CDR2 SVGAGI. V was pared by 7 bases and J by 12 bases, with 24 bases between. The CDR3 sequence is 14 residues long. The CDR3: CASTPMSGLYLEYF. The CDR3 DNA is TGTGCCAGCACTCCTATGTCGGGCCTCTACTTGGAGTACTTC.

This chain joins TRBV30 and TRBJ2-7; 11 nucleotides align to TRBD1. Per the germline V gene, CDR1 is GTSNPN and CDR2 is SVGIG (reference sequence). This CDR3 is 14 amino acids long. V dropped 1 base and J dropped 2; count of bases not matched to a gene: 1. The CDR3 sequence: CAWSAGQGAYEQYF. Written as DNA, the CDR3 is TGTGCCTGGAGTGCGGGACAGGGGGCCTACGAGCAGTACTTC. Looking up the rest from reference TRBV30 and TRBJ2-7 gives the full variable domain: SQTIHQWPATLVQPVGSPLSLECTVEGTSNPNLYWYRQAAGRGLQLLFYSVGIGQISSEVPQNLSASRPQDRQFILSSKKLLLSDSGFYLCAWSAGQGAYEQYFGPGTRLTVT.

The V and J genes are TRBV5-4 and TRBJ2-7; D possibly corresponds to TRBD1 (6 bases). There are 14 residues in the CDR3. V lost 7 bases and J 5 bases, leaving 19 bases between the germline ends. CDR1 and CDR2 from the germline V gene are SGHNT and YYREEE (reference sequence). The CDR3 is CASVFWGQWDEQYF. The CDR3 DNA is TGTGCCAGCGTCTTCTGGGGGCAGTGGGACGAGCAGTACTTC.

The rearrangement links TRBV4-3 to TRBJ1-1, with a weak D call TRBD1 (5 bases). This CDR3 is 15 amino acids long. Germline V gene sequence: CDR1 LGHNA, CDR2 YSLEER. V lost 1 base and J lost 2, with 11 bases in between. The CDR3 DNA follows: TGCGCCAGCAGCCAAGTCGGGAGGGGAAACACTGAAGCTTTCTTT. Protein: CASSQVGRGNTEAFF.

This clone was detected a few times. The chain employs TRBV29-1 and TRBJ2-5, with 10 bases matching TRBD1. This CDR3 is built from 12 residues. Trimming cost V 7 bases and J 4 bases; bases outside gene matches: 3. CDR1 is SQVTM, CDR2 ANQGSEA, per germline. The CDR3 loop reads CSGRQGAETQYF. The CDR3 nucleotides are TGCAGCGGACGACAGGGGGCAGAGACCCAGTACTTC. Full variable domain (remainder filled in from reference TRBV29-1 and TRBJ2-5): SAVISQKPSRDICQRGTSLTIQCQVDSQVTMMFWYRQQPGQSLTLIATANQGSEATYESGFVIDKFPISRPNLTFSTLTVSNMSPEDSSIYLCSGRQGAETQYFGPGTRLLVL.

The rearrangement uses TRBV5-4 and TRBJ2-7; a possible D gene is TRBD1 (6 bases). V lost 0 bases and J lost 2, with 9 bases in between. The CDR3 sequence is 14 residues long. Germline V lookup: CDR1 SGHNT, CDR2 YYREEE (reference sequence). The CDR3 DNA reads TGTGCCAGCAGCTTGGCCGGACAGACCTACGAGCAGTACTTC. This translates into CASSLAGQTYEQYF.

The rearrangement uses TRBV19 and TRBJ2-3; D is unresolved. There are 13 residues in the CDR3. The V gene lost 6 bases and the J gene lost 1 base, with 8 bases spanning the gap. Germline V lookup: CDR1 LNHDA, CDR2 SQIVND (reference sequence). In DNA form, the CDR3 reads TGTGCCAGTAGAGGTCACGGCACAGATACGCAGTATTTT. Translated, it gives CASRGHGTDTQYF.

The rearrangement uses TRBV29-1 and TRBJ1-1; D call uncertain. V was cut by 7 bases and J by 2 bases, with 11 bases left in between. Germline V gives CDR1 SQVTM, CDR2 ANQGSEA. The CDR3 runs 12 residues. This CDR3 reads CSAPGKNTEAFF. CDR3 in DNA: TGCAGCGCACCAGGAAAAAACACTGAAGCTTTCTTT. Combining the CDR3 with reference TRBV29-1 and TRBJ1-1 gives the whole variable domain SAVISQKPSRDICQRGTSLTIQCQVDSQVTMMFWYRQQPGQSLTLIATANQGSEATYESGFVIDKFPISRPNLTFSTLTVSNMSPEDSSIYLCSAPGKNTEAFFGQGTRLTVV.

The chain joins TRBV2 to TRBJ2-5; D possibly corresponds to TRBD1 (6 bases). Trimming cost V 3 bases and J 4 bases, with 9 bases left between them. The CDR3 spans 13 residues. The germline V gene encodes CDR1 SNHLY and CDR2 FYNNEI. The CDR3 DNA reads as TGTGCCAGCAGTGACAGGGGCCTAGAGACCCAGTACTTC. Amino acid sequence: CASSDRGLETQYF.

The chain has TRBV12-5 and TRBJ2-1, with D perhaps assigned TRBD1 or TRBD2 (6 bases each). Germline loops: CDR1 LGHNT, CDR2 FRNRAP. The CDR3 has 13 amino acids. V was clipped by 3 bases and J by 6 bases, with 9 bases between them. The CDR3 nucleotides are TGTGCTAGTGGTTTAGGAGGGGGCAATGAGCAGTTCTTC. Its protein product is CASGLGGGNEQFF.

The chain employs TRBV27 and TRBJ2-7; TRBD2 matches 7 bases. Germline CDR1 and CDR2: MNHEY and SMNVEV (reference sequence). The CDR3 is 13 amino acids. Trimming removed 5 bases from V and 4 bases from J; junction bases left unmatched: 5. This CDR3 reads CASSSGAGYEQYF. CDR3 DNA: TGTGCCAGCAGTAGCGGGGCAGGATACGAGCAGTACTTC.

A few counts support this clone. The rearrangement uses TRBV7-9 and TRBJ1-1, with a weak D call TRBD1 (5 bases). Trimming left V 5 bases short and J 2 bases short, with 15 bases between. Germline-derived CDR1 and CDR2 are SEHNR and FQNEAQ (reference sequence). This CDR3 contains 15 residues. The CDR3 sequence is CASSTIGGSNTEAFF. Written as DNA, the CDR3 is TGTGCCAGCAGCACGATTGGGGGGTCTAACACTGAAGCTTTCTTT.

This rearrangement joins TRBV19 to TRBJ1-2; no firm D call. The CDR3 is made up of 11 amino acids. In germline, CDR1 is LNHDA, CDR2 SQIVND (reference sequence). The germline V and J ends were trimmed by 0 bases and 5 bases, with 1 base remaining between them. The CDR3 nucleotides are TGTGCCAGTAGTATAGATTATGGCTACACCTTC. Its protein is CASSIDYGYTF.

This clone came up a few times. This chain links TRBV19 with TRBJ1-1, with 7 bases identical to TRBD1. The CDR3 spans 13 residues. Looked up from germline, CDR1 is LNHDA and CDR2 is SQIVND (reference sequence). Trimming at V came to 3 bases and at J to 5 bases, leaving 3 bases not matched to a gene. The DNA for the CDR3 is TGTGCCAGTAGTATGGGACAGTGGACTGAAGCTTTCTTT. This encodes CASSMGQWTEAFF.

V is TRBV7-2 and J is TRBJ2-7; 11 bases are shared with TRBD2. The CDR3 has 15 amino acids. Germline trimming cut 5 bases from V and 2 bases from J; bases unmatched to any gene: 5. Germline V gives CDR1 SGHTA, CDR2 FQGNSA. CDR3 in DNA: TGTGCCAGCAGCCCGATAGCGGGAGGGACCTACGAGCAGTACTTC. Translation: CASSPIAGGTYEQYF.

The chain combines TRBV11-2 with TRBJ1-6, with 8 bases that match TRBD1. CDR3 length equals 14 residues. J was trimmed by 9 bases and V by 6 bases; bases with no gene match: 7. Germline V gene data show CDR1 as SGHAT and CDR2 as FQNNGV. For the CDR3, the DNA is TGTGCCAGCAGTTTACAGGGGGAATCTTCACCCCTCCACTTT. Its translation is CASSLQGESSPLHF. Combining the CDR3 with reference TRBV11-2 and TRBJ1-6 gives the whole variable domain EAGVAQSPRYKIIEKRQSVAFWCNPISGHATLYWYQQILGQGPKLLIQFQNNGVVDDSQLPKDRFSAERLKGVDSTLKIQPAKLEDSAVYLCASSLQGESSPLHFGNGTRLTVT.

In this sample, this clone turned up once. The V call is TRBV9, the J call TRBJ1-2, with 7 bases fitting TRBD1. This CDR3 has 14 residues. Losses at the gene ends were 3 bases for V and 8 bases for J; bases not matched to a gene: 10. Germline-derived CDR1 and CDR2 are SGDLS and YYNGEE. CDR3 loop: CASSAAGGLGGYTF. The CDR3 nucleotides read TGTGCCAGCAGCGCCGCAGGGGGTCTAGGGGGCTACACCTTC.

The table lists this clone with a few counts. The V call is TRBV6-4, the J call TRBJ2-7; the D gene is possibly TRBD2 (5 bases). The ends were cut back, 5 bases at V and 7 bases at J, with 18 bases in the middle. Germline CDR1 is MRHNA and CDR2 is SNTAGT. This CDR3 has 14 amino acids. The CDR3 is CASSPSWRSGEQYF. CDR3 in DNA: TGTGCCAGCAGTCCTTCCTGGAGATCGGGGGAGCAGTACTTC.